This TCR beta chain was sequenced during a study of cytotoxic CD8 clonotypes in ibrutinib-treated CLL. Whole-study context: Of a cohort that held 11 relapsed/refractory and some 14 treatment-naive patients, approximately 18 were IGHV unmutated.

Trimming removed 5 bases from V and 5 bases from J, with 19 bases in between. Germline CDR1 SGHDT, CDR2 YYEEEE. The length of the CDR3 is 15 residues. Concerning this clone: The antigen remains undetermined.

The intended depth for sequencing was 1 in 200,000 to 1 in 1 million T cells. Sequencing used immunoSEQ multiplex PCR; TCRdb keeps in-frame clones, though not all of them. Of 110,000 to 150,000 clones in the sample, under 95% were seen once. Whole-study results and caveats: Clonality grew at ibrutinib response; at progression, it decreased back toward baseline. Patients with sustained remission and those progressing were sampled at differing times.

The rearrangement links TRBV5-6 to TRBJ2-5; perhaps D is TRBD1 or TRBD2 (5 bases each). The receptor was isolated from a human donor with chronic lymphocytic leukemia. The sample here was PBMCs, taken after 12 months of ibrutinib treatment. CDR3 sequence reads: CASSTAQEGWETQYF. The DNA of the CDR3 is TGTGCCAGCAGTACCGCCCAAGAGGGGTGGGAGACCCAGTACTTC.